The 29 T cell receptor beta chains presented below share a single source sample, sequenced in a study of T-cell reconstitution after alpha-beta-depleted transplantation in children. Unique molecular identifiers featured in how the TCRbeta library was prepared. Via MiXCR, TCRdb re-called the PCR reads, giving one row per CDR3 protein. The sample has hundreds of thousands of distinct CDR3 sequences; about 9.5% are singletons. The sample in question was PBMCs from the stem cell graft donor, obtained from the stem cell graft. These receptor sequences come from a human donor who donated a stem cell graft to a child with acute lymphoblastic leukemia.

Written as DNA, the CDR3 is TGCGCCAGCAGCCTCCACTTAGGGCGATCCGGGACAGGGGGTAAAAATAACTATGGCTACACCTTC. Translated: CASSLHLGRSGTGGKNNYGYTF. The rearrangement uses TRBV4-1 and TRBJ1-2; 11 bases map to TRBD1. After removal of 4 bases from V and 1 base from J, the junction contained 23 bases not matched to a gene. This CDR3 has 22 residues. Per the germline V gene, CDR1 is MGHRA and CDR2 is YSYEKL.

This clonotype came up a few times. The chain carries TRBV5-6 and TRBJ1-2; no definite D call. The CDR3 runs 15 residues. The germline V and J ends were trimmed by 1 base and 4 bases, with 14 bases remaining between them. CDR1 is SGHDT, CDR2 YYEEEE, per germline. The CDR3 DNA follows: TGTGCCAGCAGCTTGTTGGATCCACCTATCTATGGCTACACCTTC. It codes for CASSLLDPPIYGYTF.

This clonotype was seen a handful of times. This sequence joins TRBV20-1 and TRBJ1-2, with D hard to call. This CDR3 has 11 amino acids. Deletions cut 6 bases from V and 4 bases from J, with 9 bases between. Germline CDR1 DFQATT, CDR2 SNEGSKA (reference sequence). The CDR3 sequence is CSAEKGYGYTF. CDR3 DNA: TGCAGTGCCGAGAAGGGCTATGGCTACACCTTC.

This clonotype has ten or more counts. The chain combines TRBV20-1 with TRBJ1-1; 8 positions agree with TRBD1. The germline V gene has CDR1 DFQATT and CDR2 SNEGSKA (reference sequence). The V and J ends lost 6 bases and 2 bases, in that order; junction bases with no gene match: 14. This CDR3 region has 16 residues. Here the CDR3 reads CSANNQGAVTNTEAFF. CDR3 nucleotides: TGCAGTGCCAATAATCAGGGGGCTGTGACCAACACTGAAGCTTTCTTT.

This clonotype was detected a few times. The J gene is TRBJ2-5, the V gene TRBV20-1, with D tentatively TRBD2 (6 bases). The V gene's germline CDR1 is DFQATT and CDR2 SNEGSKA (reference sequence). V was trimmed by 3 bases and J by 5 bases, leaving 13 bases between them. This CDR3 region has 13 residues. In nucleotides, the CDR3 is TGCAGTGCTAGCCATCGGGGGACGGAGACCCAGTACTTC. Protein sequence: CSASHRGTETQYF.

A few counts support this clonotype. The J gene is TRBJ2-3, the V gene TRBV6-5; D is undetermined. Germline CDR1 reads MNHEY; CDR2 reads SVGAGI. The CDR3 length is 17 residues. V was trimmed by 0 bases and J by 4 bases, leaving 17 bases between them. CDR3 sequence (DNA): TGTGCCAGCAGTTACTCAAGTGGACCAAGAGAGCCAGATACGCAGTATTTT. This sequence encodes CASSYSSGPREPDTQYF.

Many counts were recorded for this clonotype. V usage is TRBV11-2 and J usage is TRBJ1-6; 9 nucleotides agree with TRBD1. The CDR3 spans 14 residues. From germline, CDR1 is SGHAT and CDR2 FQNNGV. V lost 6 bases and J lost 7; bases outside the gene matches: 4. The DNA of the CDR3 is TGTGCCAGCAGGACGACAGGGGGGAATTCACCCCTCCACTTT. Its protein is CASRTTGGNSPLHF. Using reference TRBV11-2 and TRBJ1-6 for the parts outside the CDR3, the full variable domain is EAGVAQSPRYKIIEKRQSVAFWCNPISGHATLYWYQQILGQGPKLLIQFQNNGVVDDSQLPKDRFSAERLKGVDSTLKIQPAKLEDSAVYLCASRTTGGNSPLHFGNGTRLTVT.

This clonotype was observed a handful of times. The chain recombines TRBV7-8 with TRBJ1-2; TRBD1 matches at 10 bases. The germline V gene has CDR1 SGHVS and CDR2 FQNEAQ. The junction had 12 bases not matched to a gene; V was cut back by 3 bases and J by 2 bases. The CDR3 is 18 amino acids. DNA of the CDR3: TGTGCCAGCAGCTTCTATCAGGTTTTGGGACAGGGGAACTATGGCTACACCTTC. Its translation is CASSFYQVLGQGNYGYTF.

Regarding this clonotype: Germline and junction disagree at one end, which may indicate a read error. CDR3 coding DNA: TGTGCCAGCAGCCCCCGCTTCAGGTCAGGGGTGACCGGGGGCTACCCCTTC. It codes for CASSPRFRSGVTGGYPF. The V gene is TRBV6-1, the J gene TRBJ1-2; TRBD1 might be the D (6 bases). Germline lookup yields CDR1 MNHNS and CDR2 SASEGT. The CDR3 spans 17 residues.

The rearrangement links TRBV14 to TRBJ2-1; 9 positions match TRBD2. The CDR3 runs to 16 residues. J gave up 7 bases and V 4 bases, and 11 bases lay outside the gene matches. The germline V gene encodes CDR1 SGHDN and CDR2 FVKESK. CDR3 loop: CASSLLLAGGRNEQFF. The CDR3 nucleotides read TGTGCCAGCAGCCTCCTCCTGGCGGGGGGGCGGAATGAGCAGTTCTTC.

The chain uses TRBV29-1 and TRBJ1-2; TRBD1 is a possible D gene (6 bases). CDR3 length: 13 amino acids. Germline-derived CDR1 and CDR2 are SQVTM and ANQGSEA. V was clipped by 6 bases and J by 3 bases, with 14 bases between them. CDR3 protein: CSVRQVTDYGYTF. The CDR3 DNA reads as TGCAGCGTCCGACAGGTTACGGACTATGGCTACACCTTC.

This clonotype was seen a handful of times. The DNA for the CDR3 is TGCGCCAGCAGCTTGGAGGGCAGGGGGCGTGTGGAGACCCAGTACTTC. Protein: CASSLEGRGRVETQYF. This chain joins TRBV5-1 and TRBJ2-5; 8 positions agree with TRBD1. The germline V gene has CDR1 SGHRS and CDR2 YFSETQ. This CDR3 region has 16 residues. The J segment lost 5 bases and the V segment lost 0 bases, leaving 9 bases of the junction unmatched. The full variable domain, rest sourced from reference TRBV5-1 and TRBJ2-5, is KAGVTQTPRYLIKTRGQQVTLSCSPISGHRSVSWYQQTPGQGLQFLFEYFSETQRNKGNFPGRFSGRQFSNSRSEMNVSTLELGDSALYLCASSLEGRGRVETQYFGPGTRLLVL.

This clonotype was picked up a small number of times. The gene calls are TRBV15 and TRBJ2-6; D is undetermined. Trimming left V 3 bases short and J 1 base short, with 4 bases between. Germline V lookup: CDR1 LNHNV, CDR2 YYDKDF (reference sequence). There are 14 residues in the CDR3. The CDR3 loop is CATSSPSGANVLTF. The CDR3 coding sequence is TGTGCCACCAGCAGTCCGTCTGGGGCCAACGTCCTGACTTTC.

This chain connects TRBV10-3 to TRBJ2-7; 7 positions match TRBD2. In germline, CDR1 is ENHRY, CDR2 SYGVKD. CDR3 size: 15 residues. With V trimmed by 2 bases and J by 0 bases, 4 bases remained unmatched. The DNA of the CDR3 is TGTGCCATCAGTGAGCCTAGCGGTGACTCCTACGAGCAGTACTTC. This translates into CAISEPSGDSYEQYF.

V is TRBV29-1 and J is TRBJ2-3, with 13 bases lining up with TRBD2. The germline V gene has CDR1 SQVTM and CDR2 ANQGSEA. Unmatched junction bases numbered 13, after V lost 7 bases and J lost 3 bases. The CDR3 covers 17 residues. The CDR3 protein is CSGGTLLLAGGTDTQYF. CDR3 DNA sequence: TGCAGCGGGGGGACTCTACTACTAGCGGGGGGGACAGATACGCAGTATTTT.

This clonotype has more than one count but fewer than ten. The V call is TRBV7-8, the J call TRBJ2-2; no definite D call. V lost 5 bases to trimming and J lost 6 bases, with 16 bases between them. The CDR3 covers 15 residues. The germline CDR1 and CDR2 sequences are SGHVS and FQNEAQ. The CDR3 loop is CASSPAGGGAGELFF. CDR3 coding DNA: TGTGCCAGCAGCCCTGCAGGTGGCGGTGCCGGGGAGCTGTTTTTT.

This clonotype was observed many times. The chain uses TRBV4-3 and TRBJ1-4; 7 bases are shared with TRBD1. This CDR3 is built from 16 residues. V lost 0 bases and J lost 7; bases outside the gene matches: 8. Germline values: CDR1 LGHNA, CDR2 YSLEER. The CDR3 DNA reads as TGCGCCAGCAGCCAAGATGGTGACAGGGAGAGTGAAAAACTGTTTTTT. Residues: CASSQDGDRESEKLFF.

The rearrangement joins TRBV11-2 to TRBJ2-2, with D maybe TRBD2 (7 bases). Trimming removed 10 bases at V and 5 bases at J, with 20 bases between. The germline gives CDR1 SGHAT, CDR2 FQNNGV. The CDR3 consists of 15 residues. CDR3 protein: CANLLGGARTGELFF. The CDR3 DNA reads TGTGCCAACCTGCTGGGGGGGGCTCGTACCGGGGAGCTGTTTTTT.

The chain recombines TRBV5-1 with TRBJ2-3; no definite D call. The CDR3 is 14 residues long. Germline V CDR1 and CDR2: SGHRS, YFSETQ. V gave up 0 bases and J gave up 5 bases, with 10 bases separating them. Written as DNA, the CDR3 is TGCGCCAGCAGCTTGGCCGATGTTGAAGATACGCAGTATTTT. Its protein product is CASSLADVEDTQYF.

This clonotype was found a few times. The chain employs TRBV27 and TRBJ2-7, with 7 bases aligning to TRBD1. This CDR3 has 15 residues. The ends lost 6 bases at V and 2 bases at J; junction bases unmatched: 10. Germline V gives CDR1 MNHEY, CDR2 SMNVEV (reference sequence). As DNA, the CDR3 is TGTGCCAGCAGGGGACAGCAGATATCAACCTACGAGCAGTACTTC. Translated, it gives CASRGQQISTYEQYF.

This clonotype was recorded many times. The chain carries TRBV5-1 and TRBJ1-2, with D hard to call. The CDR3 is 13 residues long. The germline gives CDR1 SGHRS, CDR2 YFSETQ. V was trimmed by 1 base and J by 0 bases, leaving 4 bases between them. The CDR3 protein is CASSLSANYGYTF. In nucleotides, the CDR3 is TGCGCCAGCAGCTTGTCGGCTAACTATGGCTACACCTTC.

The chain links TRBV30 to TRBJ2-7, with D possibly TRBD1 on 6 matching bases. V dropped 5 bases and J dropped 4 bases, with 9 bases sitting between them. This CDR3 is built from 11 residues. The germline V gene encodes CDR1 GTSNPN and CDR2 SVGIG (reference sequence). CDR3 bases: TGTGCCTGGCCTACAGGGTACGAGCAGTACTTC. This sequence encodes CAWPTGYEQYF.

The chain employs TRBV6-5 and TRBJ2-1, with D perhaps matching TRBD2 (7 bases). Trimming cost V 0 bases and J 6 bases, with 12 bases left between them. Germline V gene sequence: CDR1 MNHEY, CDR2 SVGAGI. The CDR3 runs to 15 residues. This CDR3 reads CASSYSGGAFNEQFF. CDR3 sequence (DNA): TGTGCCAGCAGTTACTCGGGGGGGGCCTTCAATGAGCAGTTCTTC.

This clonotype showed up just a few times. The chain couples TRBV6-5 to TRBJ2-6; D perhaps matches TRBD2 (5 bases). V was shortened by 4 bases and J by 0 bases, with 10 bases between the two germline ends. This CDR3 contains 16 residues. Germline-derived CDR1 and CDR2 are MNHEY and SVGAGI. CDR3 amino acids: CASSLRESSGANVLTF. For the CDR3, the DNA is TGTGCCAGCAGTTTGAGGGAGAGCTCTGGGGCCAACGTCCTGACTTTC.

For the CDR3, the DNA is TGTGCCAGCAGCCGCCGGACGCCTCATACAGATACGCAGTATTTT. As protein: CASSRRTPHTDTQYF. J is TRBJ2-3 and V is TRBV14; D gene ambiguous. The length of the CDR3 is 15 residues. The V and J ends lost 4 bases and 3 bases respectively, with 14 bases between them. Germline CDR1 reads SGHDN; CDR2 reads FVKESK.

This clonotype was observed at least ten times. The chain is built from TRBV20-1 and TRBJ2-2; D call uncertain. This CDR3 has 13 amino acids. Germline V gene data show CDR1 as DFQATT and CDR2 as SNEGSKA (reference sequence). V lost 5 bases to trimming and J lost 4 bases, with 11 bases between them. CDR3 DNA sequence: TGCAGTGCTCCCTTCTCCACCACCGGGGAGCTGTTTTTT. This sequence encodes CSAPFSTTGELFF.

There are a few counts of this clonotype. V is TRBV5-1 and J is TRBJ2-5; 10 bases align to TRBD1. The ends lost 7 bases at V and 3 bases at J; junction bases unmatched: 12. The V gene's germline CDR1 is SGHRS and CDR2 YFSETQ. The CDR3 length is 16 residues. The CDR3 spells CASRYLMGTGEETQYF. The DNA of the CDR3 is TGCGCCAGCCGCTATTTGATGGGGACAGGGGAAGAGACCCAGTACTTC.

The V gene is TRBV12-3 or TRBV12-4, the J gene TRBJ1-2, with no clear D. The CDR3 spans 12 residues. Between the trimmed V and J ends, which lost 6 bases and 0 bases, there was a span of 5 bases. CDR3 in amino acids: CASSATNYGYTF. The CDR3 DNA is TGTGCCAGCAGCGCCACTAACTATGGCTACACCTTC.

This chain uses TRBV20-1 with TRBJ2-1; 7 bases align to TRBD1. V lost 6 bases, J lost 4 bases, and 12 bases stayed unmatched. Germline loops: CDR1 DFQATT, CDR2 SNEGSKA (reference sequence). The CDR3 is 15 amino acids. In DNA form, the CDR3 reads TGCAGTGCAAACCCCCCGGGACAGTTATACAATGAGCAGTTCTTC. Its translation is CSANPPGQLYNEQFF.